Each of the 18 T cell receptor beta chains below was sequenced from the same sample in a study of blood T cell repertoires in COVID-19. Sequencing used immunoSEQ multiplex PCR; TCRdb keeps in-frame clones, though not all of them. The sample records tens of thousands of clones, 82% being singletons. The sequencing input was peripheral blood. The source of these receptors is a man older than 75 with acute or convalescent COVID-19.

The chain joins TRBV5-1 to TRBJ1-2; D is unresolved. The V end was cut by 4 bases, the J end by 2 bases, with 6 bases between. The CDR3 has 12 amino acids. The germline CDR1 and CDR2 sequences are SGHRS and YFSETQ. CDR3 residues: CASSAENYGYTF. CDR3 DNA sequence: TGCGCCAGCAGCGCGGAAAACTATGGCTACACCTTC.

V and J are TRBV29-1 and TRBJ1-2; 8 nucleotides align to TRBD1. CDR1 and CDR2 (germline): SQVTM, ANQGSEA. V was pared by 6 bases and J by 4 bases, with 10 bases of the junction left unmatched. The CDR3 has 14 residues. In DNA form, the CDR3 reads TGCAGCGTCCGCAACCTAGGACAGGGCTATGGCTACACCTTC. It codes for CSVRNLGQGYGYTF.

The V and J genes are TRBV4-2 and TRBJ2-1, with 10 nucleotides matching TRBD2. V shed 4 bases and J 5 bases; nucleotides not matched to a gene: 5. This CDR3 is built from 15 residues. Germline loops: CDR1 LGHNA, CDR2 YNFKEQ. The CDR3 protein is CASSPGTSVDNEQFF. Written as DNA, the CDR3 is TGTGCCAGCAGCCCCGGGACTAGCGTCGACAATGAGCAGTTCTTC.

This chain joins TRBV12-5 and TRBJ1-3; no reliable D call. CDR3 length: 18 residues. The germline gives CDR1 LGHNT, CDR2 FRNRAP. The germline V and J ends were trimmed by 0 bases and 0 bases, with 15 bases remaining between them. CDR3 nucleotide sequence: TGTGCTAGTGGTTTGGTGGTTGCTGCAGGTAGCTCTGGAAACACCATATATTTT. It codes for CASGLVVAAGSSGNTIYF. Variable domain in full (rest from reference TRBV12-5 and TRBJ1-3): DARVTQTPRHKVTEMGQEVTMRCQPILGHNTVFWYRQTMMQGLELLAYFRNRAPLDDSGMPKDRFSAEMPDATLATLKIQPSEPRDSAVYFCASGLVVAAGSSGNTIYFGEGSWLTVV.

The chain has TRBV6-5 and TRBJ1-6; D uncertain. The germline CDR1 and CDR2 sequences are MNHEY and SVGAGI. Trimming left V 6 bases short and J 9 bases short, with 15 bases between. The CDR3 contains 14 residues. The CDR3 bases are TGTGCCAGCAGCGCGGGTCTTTTAAGTTCACCCCTCCACTTT. The encoded protein is CASSAGLLSSPLHF.

The chain recombines TRBV2 with TRBJ1-2; D remains ambiguous. The CDR3 sequence is 12 residues long. Trimming shortened V by 6 bases and J by 1 base, and 6 bases separated the two germline ends. Germline-derived CDR1 and CDR2 are SNHLY and FYNNEI. CDR3 in amino acids: CASSELNYGYTF. The CDR3 DNA follows: TGTGCCAGCAGCGAGCTTAACTATGGCTACACCTTC. Supplemented by reference TRBV2 and TRBJ1-2, the full variable domain reads EPEVTQTPSHQVTQMGQEVILRCVPISNHLYFYWYRQILGQKVEFLVSFYNNEISEKSEIFDDQFSVERPDGSNFTLKIRSTKLEDSAMYFCASSELNYGYTFGSGTRLTVV.

V is TRBV5-1 and J is TRBJ1-6, with D possibly matching TRBD1 (6 bases). The germline V and J ends were trimmed by 4 bases and 8 bases, with 19 bases remaining between them. The CDR3 totals 16 residues. Germline CDR1 reads SGHRS; CDR2 reads YFSETQ. CDR3 sequence: CASSPSTRTEHSPLHF. CDR3 in DNA: TGCGCCAGCAGCCCCTCCACACGGACAGAGCATTCACCCCTCCACTTT. Drawing the rest from reference TRBV5-1 and TRBJ1-6, the complete variable domain is KAGVTQTPRYLIKTRGQQVTLSCSPISGHRSVSWYQQTPGQGLQFLFEYFSETQRNKGNFPGRFSGRQFSNSRSEMNVSTLELGDSALYLCASSPSTRTEHSPLHFGNGTRLTVT.

V is TRBV10-3 and J is TRBJ2-3; D gene uncertain. The CDR3 covers 12 residues. Between the trimmed V and J ends, which lost 3 bases and 7 bases, there was a span of 8 bases. Germline CDR1 reads ENHRY; CDR2 reads SYGVKD. CDR3 coding DNA: TGTGCCATCAGTGAATCACAAAATACGCAGTATTTT. Protein: CAISESQNTQYF.

The chain has TRBV11-1 and TRBJ2-7; 9 bases fit TRBD1. V was clipped by 5 bases and J by 0 bases; unmatched bases: 5. There are 15 residues in the CDR3. CDR1 and CDR2 from the germline V gene are SGHAT and FQDESV (reference sequence). CDR3 bases: TGTGCCAGCAGCAACCGGGACAGGGCCTCCTACGAGCAGTACTTC. It yields the protein CASSNRDRASYEQYF.

V and J are TRBV2 and TRBJ1-1, with a possible D match to TRBD1 (5 bases). The V gene lost 0 bases and the J gene lost 6 bases, with 17 bases spanning the gap. Germline lookup yields CDR1 SNHLY and CDR2 FYNNEI. This CDR3 has 16 amino acids. The CDR3 is CASSEAGGGVLSEAFF. In DNA, the CDR3 is TGTGCCAGCAGTGAAGCGGGTGGAGGGGTATTGTCTGAAGCTTTCTTT.

V and J are TRBV24-1 and TRBJ1-3; D call uncertain. With 0 bases removed from V and 2 bases from J, the gap between germline ends came to 10 bases. CDR1 is KGHDR, CDR2 SFDVKD, per germline. The CDR3 runs 16 residues. The CDR3 nucleotides are TGTGCCACCAGTGATTTGCAGATACAAGCTGGAAACACCATATATTTT. It encodes CATSDLQIQAGNTIYF.

The table lists this clone with a few counts. The chain carries TRBV5-1 and TRBJ1-4; D is possibly TRBD1 (6 bases). The germline V and J ends were trimmed by 1 base and 2 bases, with 6 bases remaining between them. Germline assignment: CDR1 SGHRS and CDR2 YFSETQ. The CDR3 has 14 residues. CDR3 protein: CASSLQGTNEKLFF. CDR3 nucleotide sequence: TGCGCCAGCAGCTTGCAGGGGACTAATGAAAAACTGTTTTTT.

This clone was observed a single time. The chain joins TRBV18 to TRBJ2-7; 7 positions match TRBD1. Trimming cost V 5 bases and J 5 bases; bases outside gene matches: 9. This CDR3 is built from 14 residues. Germline V gene lookup returns CDR1 KGHSH and CDR2 LQKENI. CDR3: CASSDPGQRHEQYF. The CDR3 DNA is TGTGCCAGCTCAGACCCGGGACAGAGGCACGAGCAGTACTTC.

Only one count was recorded for this clone. The chain employs TRBV4-1 and TRBJ2-5; tentatively, D is TRBD2 (5 bases). Trimming removed 3 bases at V and 5 bases at J, with 10 bases between. The CDR3 spans 13 residues. The germline gives CDR1 MGHRA, CDR2 YSYEKL. DNA of the CDR3: TGCGCCAGCAGCCAGTTCCCGGGGGAGACCCAGTACTTC. Protein product: CASSQFPGETQYF.

The chain recombines TRBV10-1 with TRBJ2-1; D call uncertain. The CDR3 runs to 12 residues. The germline gives CDR1 WNHNN, CDR2 SYGVQD (reference sequence). V lost 2 bases and J 9 bases, leaving 8 bases between the germline ends. CDR3 coding DNA: TGCGCCAGCAGTGAGAACGCGGTTGAGCAGTTCTTC. Translated, it gives CASSENAVEQFF.

The V call is TRBV5-4, the J call TRBJ2-7; a weak D match, TRBD1 (5 bases). Trimming took 3 bases from V and 3 from J, leaving 10 bases between them. Germline V CDR1 and CDR2: SGHNT, YYREEE (reference sequence). This CDR3 has 13 residues. The CDR3 nucleotides read TGTGCCAGCAGCTCCCAGGGTGTCTACGAGCAGTACTTC. As protein: CASSSQGVYEQYF.

The chain has TRBV5-1 and TRBJ2-2; 7 bases match TRBD1. J gave up 6 bases and V 4 bases, and 6 bases lay outside the gene matches. This CDR3 comprises 14 residues. Germline V gene data show CDR1 as SGHRS and CDR2 as YFSETQ. Here the CDR3 DNA reads TGCGCCAGCAGCCCTTTACAGGGGCCCGGGGAGCTGTTTTTT. As protein: CASSPLQGPGELFF. Drawing the rest from reference TRBV5-1 and TRBJ2-2, the complete variable domain is KAGVTQTPRYLIKTRGQQVTLSCSPISGHRSVSWYQQTPGQGLQFLFEYFSETQRNKGNFPGRFSGRQFSNSRSEMNVSTLELGDSALYLCASSPLQGPGELFFGEGSRLTVL.

This clone has only one observation. J is TRBJ2-2 and V is TRBV11-2; 9 nucleotides agree with TRBD1. The length of the CDR3 is 15 residues. Unmatched junction bases numbered 3, after V lost 3 bases and J lost 4 bases. Per the germline V gene, CDR1 is SGHAT and CDR2 is FQNNGV. CDR3 DNA sequence: TGTGCCAGCAGCTTCAACAGGGGGCGCACCGGGGAGCTGTTTTTT. It is translated as CASSFNRGRTGELFF.